This is a list of T cell receptor beta chains from one sample in a study of breast tumors, draining lymph nodes, adjacent tissues. TCRdb reprocessed the multiplex PCR reads via MiXCR and lists one record per CDR3 protein. The sample lists about 20,000 distinct CDR3 sequences, roughly 44% occurring once. The sequencing sample was made of breast tumor tissue. The receptors derive from a female donor with breast cancer. Some clones in this sample may be carry-over from other donors' samples. Each CDR3 is given with its conserved first and last residue. The order of the fields is V gene, clone size, D gene, J gene, CDR3 DNA, CDR3 protein. The D gene is left open where the match is weak. Clone sizes are given selectively: once, few, many, or a class where the clone is expanded.

>TRBV6-5|many|-|TRBJ2-1
TGTGCCAGCAACAACGACCCTACCCCCTACAATGAGCAGTTCTTC
CASNNDPTPYNEQFF
>TRBV18|-|-|TRBJ2-1
TGTGCCAGCTCACCTCAATGGGGGAGCTCCTACAATGAGCAGTTCTTC
CASSPQWGSSYNEQFF
>TRBV4-3|-|-|TRBJ1-2
TGCGCCAGCAGCCAAGAAACAGGGTGGAACTATGGCTACACCTTC
CASSQETGWNYGYTF
>TRBV6-5|-|-|TRBJ1-1
TGTGCCAGCAGTGGACAGCTGAACACTGAAGCTTTCTTT
CASSGQLNTEAFF
>TRBV11-3|medium-sized|-|TRBJ2-2
TGTGCCAGCAGCCCTACTAGGAGTGGCGGGGAGCTGTTTTTT
CASSPTRSGGELFF
>TRBV13|-|TRBD1|TRBJ1-2
TGTGCCAGCAGCTTAGGGACAGGGGACTATGGCTACACCTTC
CASSLGTGDYGYTF
>TRBV9|many|TRBD2|TRBJ2-3
TGTGCCAGCAGCTCCCACCTACCCGGGGGGGATACGCAGTATTTT
CASSSHLPGGDTQYF
>TRBV10-2|-|-|TRBJ2-3
TGCGCCAGCAGTGACGGTGGGGGGACCCCAGATACGCAGTATTTT
CASSDGGGTPDTQYF
>TRBV7-9|-|TRBD1|TRBJ2-7
TGTGCCAGCAGCTTCCAGACAGGGAACTACGAGCAGTACTTC
CASSFQTGNYEQYF
>TRBV3-1|many|-|TRBJ2-3
TGTGCCAGCAGCCATAAGGTTTCAGATACGCAGTATTTT
CASSHKVSDTQYF
>TRBV19|-|TRBD1|TRBJ2-1
TGTGCCAGTAGTGATCTCGGGACAGATTACAAGGAGCAGTTCTTC
CASSDLGTDYKEQFF
>TRBV9|medium-sized|TRBD1|TRBJ2-7
TGTGCCAGCAGCCCCCAGGGGGCGTACGAGCAGTACTTC
CASSPQGAYEQYF
>TRBV7-2|many|-|TRBJ1-1
TGTGCCAGCAGCTTACACACTGAAGCTTTCTTT
CASSLHTEAFF
>TRBV7-2|many|-|TRBJ2-7
TGTGCCAGCAGCTTAGACGGAACCCAGCAGTACTTC
CASSLDGTQQYF
>TRBV5-1|-|-|TRBJ2-7
TGCGCCAGCAGCTTGGCCCCGAGTGTATCCTACGAGCAGTACTTC
CASSLAPSVSYEQYF
>TRBV7-9|-|TRBD2|TRBJ2-1
TGTGCCAGCAGCTTACTGGGCGGGGGGGCGACAGGAGATGAGCAGTTCTTC
CASSLLGGGATGDEQFF
>TRBV24-1|medium-sized|-|TRBJ2-1
TGTGCCACCAGTGATTATACCCTAGAGCAGTTCTTC
CATSDYTLEQFF
>TRBV19|many|TRBD1|TRBJ2-1
TGTGCCAGTAGTATACCAAGAAGGGACAGGGTATACAATGAGCAGTTCTTC
CASSIPRRDRVYNEQFF
>TRBV9|many|TRBD1|TRBJ2-3
TGTGCCAGCAGCCCGCGACAGGGGGTGGAAGATACGCAGTATTTT
CASSPRQGVEDTQYF
>TRBV5-6|-|-|TRBJ2-7
TGTGCCAGCAGTAACTCGTACGAGCAGTACTTC
CASSNSYEQYF
>TRBV6-2/TRBV6-3|-|TRBD1|TRBJ2-7
TGTGCCAGCAGTCCCAAGCGGGGGACAGGGGGAGTTGAGCAGTACTTC
CASSPKRGTGGVEQYF
>TRBV7-8|few|TRBD1|TRBJ1-1
TGTGCCAGCAGCTTAGGGGGGGACAGCCGAGCTTTCTTT
CASSLGGDSRAFF
>TRBV2|many|TRBD2|TRBJ2-7
TGTGCCAGCAGCCCCGGGACTAGCGGACCCTACGAGCAGTACTTC
CASSPGTSGPYEQYF
>TRBV7-9|many|-|TRBJ2-5
TGTGCCAGCAGCTCTAGAGGATGGCAGACCCAAGAGACCCAGTACTTC
CASSSRGWQTQETQYF
>TRBV20-1|many|TRBD1|TRBJ2-4
TGCAGTGCTAGAGATGACAGGGGGGGAAACATTCAGTACTTC
CSARDDRGGNIQYF
>TRBV7-9|-|-|TRBJ2-3
TGTGCCAGCAGCCCAACAGGGACCTTCGCAGACACGCAGTATTTT
CASSPTGTFADTQYF
>TRBV6-5|many|-|TRBJ2-7
TGTGCCAGCAGTACTATAGACACCGACTACGAGCAGTACTTC
CASSTIDTDYEQYF
>TRBV10-3|many|-|TRBJ1-2
TGTGCCATCAGTGAGTCGAAACCAGGCTCCTATGGCTACACCTTC
CAISESKPGSYGYTF
>TRBV15|-|-|TRBJ2-7
TGTGCCACCAGCAGAGATCTTAGCGGCCTCACCTACGAGCAGTACTTC
CATSRDLSGLTYEQYF
>TRBV7-3|medium-sized|TRBD2|TRBJ2-1
TGTGCCAGCAGCTTTGGCGGGAGGGCCATCGATGAGCAGTTCTTC
CASSFGGRAIDEQFF
>TRBV6-4|-|-|TRBJ2-7
TGTGCCAGCAGTGACTCGGGGGGCTGGAGCTACGAGCAGTACTTC
CASSDSGGWSYEQYF
>TRBV11-3|once|-|TRBJ2-7
TGTGCCAGCAGCTTAGGGGATGAGTCGTACTTC
CASSLGDESYF
>TRBV9|many|-|TRBJ1-5
TGTGCCAGCAGCGTGGAGGGACACAGCAATCAGCCCCAGCATTTT
CASSVEGHSNQPQHF
>TRBV7-8|medium-sized|-|TRBJ2-7
TGTGCCAGCAGCTCAATACAGGGCGCCGAGCAGTACTTC
CASSSIQGAEQYF
>TRBV11-3|many|-|TRBJ2-5
TGTGCCAGCAGCTGGGACCGCCAAGAGACCCAGTACTTC
CASSWDRQETQYF
>TRBV20-1|few|TRBD2|TRBJ2-7
TGCAGTGCTCGGACTAGCGGGAGCCCCCGCTACGAGCAGTACTTC
CSARTSGSPRYEQYF
>TRBV20-1|-|TRBD1|TRBJ2-1
TGCAGTGCTAGAGATTCAGCTGGGGCACAGGGGTGGACGACTGAGCAGTTCTTC
CSARDSAGAQGWTTEQFF
>TRBV7-3|many|-|TRBJ2-2
TGTGCCAGCAGCTTTAAGGCGAACACCGGGGAGCTGTTTTTT
CASSFKANTGELFF
>TRBV6-1|many|-|TRBJ2-5
TGTGCCAGCAGTAGGACTAACGGGGGAGAGACCCAGTACTTC
CASSRTNGGETQYF
>TRBV3-1|-|-|TRBJ1-2
TGTGCCAGCAGCCAAGAAGGAAGGTACACCTTC
CASSQEGRYTF
>TRBV19|medium-sized|-|TRBJ2-4
TGTGCCAGTAGTATGTTAGGGTCAGGGGCTAAAAACATTCAGTACTTC
CASSMLGSGAKNIQYF
>TRBV4-2|-|-|TRBJ2-5
TGTGCCAGCAGCCAAGTAGGGGGAGGAGAGACCCAGTACTTC
CASSQVGGGETQYF
>TRBV18|-|-|TRBJ1-1
TGTGCCAGCTCACCAACACAGTGGACAGAAGTTGAAGCTTTCTTT
CASSPTQWTEVEAFF
>TRBV6-6|many|-|TRBJ2-3
TGTGCCAGCGGGAGTGGAGATACGCAGTATTTT
CASGSGDTQYF
>TRBV7-9|-|-|TRBJ2-1
TGTGCAGCTTATCTCTCCCCTCGAGTCCCTAGCTTATCCTACAATGAGCAGTTCTTC
CAAYLSPRVPSLSYNEQFF
>TRBV25-1|-|TRBD2|TRBJ2-3
TGTGCCAGCACCCGTAGCGGGAGCTCCACAGATACGCAGTATTTT
CASTRSGSSTDTQYF